The 19 T cell receptor beta chains listed next were all sequenced from one sample in a study of blood T cell repertoires in COVID-19. The method was immunoSEQ multiplex PCR; TCRdb's version includes in-frame clones alone and lacks a portion of them. The sample has over 15,000 clones; roughly 89% are singletons. Sequencing was carried out using peripheral blood. The receptors were sampled from a human donor in a cohort sampled during active COVID-19.

This clone was seen only once. The chain couples TRBV9 to TRBJ1-1, with 9 bases aligning to TRBD1. Germline loops: CDR1 SGDLS, CDR2 YYNGEE. The CDR3 is 15 residues long. The ends lost 4 bases at V and 6 bases at J; junction bases unmatched: 10. CDR3 bases: TGTGCCAGCAGCCCCGGACAGGGGAGGATCCCTGAAGCTTTCTTT. This sequence encodes CASSPGQGRIPEAFF.

The chain joins TRBV28 to TRBJ2-3, with TRBD1 matching 10 bases. This CDR3 contains 18 residues. Germline lookup yields CDR1 MDHEN and CDR2 SYDVKM. J gave up 6 bases and V 4 bases, and 16 bases lay outside the gene matches. In DNA, the CDR3 is TGTGCCAGCAGTTCCCCCGCTTCCGGGACAGGGGCGGCGGATACGCAGTATTTT. Translation gives CASSSPASGTGAADTQYF.

This clone was recorded only once. This chain joins TRBV4-3 and TRBJ2-7; 8 bases align to TRBD1. Trimming cost V 0 bases and J 3 bases; bases outside gene matches: 4. This CDR3 is 15 amino acids long. The germline gives CDR1 LGHNA, CDR2 YSLEER. The CDR3 DNA is TGCGCCAGCAGCCAAGAACAGGGGGGATTCTACGAGCAGTACTTC. Translated, it gives CASSQEQGGFYEQYF.

The gene calls are TRBV7-2 and TRBJ2-7, with TRBD2 identical over 9 bases. Germline trimming cut 6 bases from V and 7 bases from J; bases unmatched to any gene: 10. Germline V gives CDR1 SGHTA, CDR2 FQGNSA. The CDR3 has 14 residues. The CDR3 nucleotides are TGTGCCAGCAGACGGCGGGAGGGCCAGTTTGAGCAGTACTTC. Protein: CASRRREGQFEQYF. Combining the CDR3 with reference TRBV7-2 and TRBJ2-7 gives the whole variable domain GAGVSQSPSNKVTEKGKDVELRCDPISGHTALYWYRQSLGQGLEFLIYFQGNSAPDKSGLPSDRFSAERTGGSVSTLTIQRTQQEDSAVYLCASRRREGQFEQYFGPGTRLTVT.

CDR3 nucleotides: TGTGCCAGCCGGGACAGCCGCACAGATACGCAGTATTTT. It translates to CASRDSRTDTQYF. The chain is built from TRBV27 and TRBJ2-3, with 7 bases fitting TRBD1. V shed 8 bases and J 1 base; nucleotides not matched to a gene: 3. The germline V gene has CDR1 MNHEY and CDR2 SMNVEV (reference sequence). The CDR3 is 13 amino acids.

This clone showed up just once. J is TRBJ1-2 and V is TRBV5-4; TRBD1 matches 8 bases. Germline loops: CDR1 SGHNT, CDR2 YYREEE (reference sequence). With V trimmed by 0 bases and J by 5 bases, 6 bases remained unmatched. The CDR3 covers 15 residues. The CDR3 sequence: CASSLAGTGEYGYTF. DNA of the CDR3: TGTGCCAGCAGCTTGGCCGGGACAGGAGAATATGGCTACACCTTC.

The chain couples TRBV7-2 to TRBJ2-1; possible D gene TRBD2, 6 bases. The CDR3 extends over 13 amino acids. CDR1 and CDR2 from the germline V gene are SGHTA and FQGNSA. The ends were cut back, 7 bases at V and 10 bases at J, with 17 bases in the middle. The CDR3 loop is CASTLILAPEQFF. CDR3 nucleotides: TGTGCCAGCACCCTAATACTAGCCCCCGAGCAGTTCTTC.

This clone appeared a single time. The chain couples TRBV7-8 to TRBJ2-3, with a weak D call TRBD2 (5 bases). The CDR3 has 16 amino acids. Germline CDR1 reads SGHVS; CDR2 reads FQNEAQ. Trimming removed 1 base at V and 4 bases at J, with 15 bases between. The CDR3 region is CASSLVEVPRPDTQYF. The CDR3 DNA sequence: TGTGCCAGCAGCTTAGTGGAGGTTCCCCGCCCAGATACGCAGTATTTT. The variable domain in full, with the rest retrieved from reference TRBV7-8 and TRBJ2-3, is GAGVSQSPRYKVAKRGQDVALRCDPISGHVSLFWYQQALGQGPEFLTYFQNEAQLDKSGLPSDRFFAERPEGSVSTLKIQRTQQEDSAVYLCASSLVEVPRPDTQYFGPGTRLTVL.

The chain uses TRBV3-1 (or the pseudogene TRBV3-2) and TRBJ1-1; TRBD1 is a possible D gene (5 bases). The CDR3 length is 14 residues. V lost 0 bases and J 2 bases, leaving 7 bases between the germline ends. The V gene's germline CDR1 is LGHDT and CDR2 YNNKEL (reference sequence). DNA for the CDR3: TGTGCCAGCAGCCAAGAAGGGGCCAACACTGAAGCTTTCTTT. Translating it yields CASSQEGANTEAFF.

The chain recombines TRBV25-1 with TRBJ1-2; the match to TRBD1 covers 9 bases. This CDR3 is built from 11 residues. CDR1 is MGHDK and CDR2 is SYGVNS in the germline V gene. Trimming removed 11 bases from V and 7 bases from J; junction bases left unmatched: 5. The CDR3 reads CAHGTGFGYTF. CDR3 sequence (DNA): TGTGCCCACGGGACAGGGTTTGGCTACACCTTC.

The V and J genes are TRBV5-1 and TRBJ2-5; D uncertain. In germline, CDR1 is SGHRS, CDR2 YFSETQ. The ends were cut back, 0 bases at V and 3 bases at J, with 9 bases in the middle. The CDR3 runs to 14 residues. CDR3 amino acids: CASSLGQTKETQYF. The CDR3 DNA is TGCGCCAGCAGCTTGGGGCAAACAAAAGAGACCCAGTACTTC.

The V call is TRBV15, the J call TRBJ2-5; TRBD2 aligns across 10 bases. CDR3 size: 16 residues. The V gene end was trimmed by 1 base and the J gene end by 4 bases; junction bases not matched to a gene: 6. Germline V lookup: CDR1 LNHNV, CDR2 YYDKDF (reference sequence). The DNA for the CDR3 is TGTGCCACCAGCAGAGCCCTAGCGGGAGAGGGAGAGACCCAGTACTTC. Amino acid sequence: CATSRALAGEGETQYF. Based on the CDR3 plus reference TRBV15 and TRBJ2-5, the full variable domain is DAMVIQNPRYQVTQFGKPVTLSCSQTLNHNVMYWYQQKSSQAPKLLFHYYDKDFNNEADTPDNFQSRRPNTSFCFLDIRSPGLGDTAMYLCATSRALAGEGETQYFGPGTRLLVL.

The J gene is TRBJ2-3, the V gene TRBV7-9, with a tentative D call TRBD2 (6 bases). The CDR3 loop spans 14 amino acids. Germline CDR1 reads SEHNR; CDR2 reads FQNEAQ (reference sequence). V lost 5 bases, J lost 6 bases, and 15 bases lay in between. The CDR3 is CASSPVRAGDTQYF. The CDR3 DNA follows: TGTGCCAGCAGCCCCGTCCGTGCGGGGGATACGCAGTATTTT. Supplemented by reference TRBV7-9 and TRBJ2-3, the full variable domain reads DTGVSQNPRHKITKRGQNVTFRCDPISEHNRLYWYRQTLGQGPEFLTYFQNEAQLEKSRLLSDRFSAERPKGSFSTLEIQRTEQGDSAMYLCASSPVRAGDTQYFGPGTRLTVL.

This chain connects TRBV6-5 to TRBJ2-1, with 7 bases identical to TRBD1. In germline, CDR1 is MNHEY, CDR2 SVGAGI. The trim removed 6 bases at V and 8 bases at J, leaving 10 bases unmatched. The CDR3 runs 14 residues. The CDR3 sequence is CASSPRGTLHEQFF. CDR3 nucleotide sequence: TGTGCCAGCAGCCCCAGGGGGACACTCCATGAGCAGTTCTTC.

The rearrangement links TRBV19 to TRBJ1-3, with D uncertain. Trimming took 8 bases from V and 0 from J, leaving 20 bases between them. The CDR3 has 17 residues. CDR1 is LNHDA, CDR2 SQIVND, per germline (reference sequence). CDR3 sequence (DNA): TGTGCCAGTGGGTCTCGGGGAGCAACCTCCTCTGGAAACACCATATATTTT. Residues: CASGSRGATSSGNTIYF.

This sequence joins TRBV14 and TRBJ2-2, with no clear D. CDR1 SGHDN and CDR2 FVKESK come from the germline V gene. This CDR3 spans 12 amino acids. The germline V and J ends were trimmed by 2 bases and 7 bases, with 5 bases remaining between them. This CDR3 is CASSQSGGELFF. The CDR3 region has the DNA TGTGCCAGCAGCCAATCCGGCGGGGAGCTGTTTTTT.

This chain connects TRBV19 to TRBJ2-7; possible D gene TRBD2, 6 bases. The CDR3 length is 16 residues. V lost 0 bases to trimming and J lost 7 bases, with 19 bases between them. Germline-derived CDR1 and CDR2 are LNHDA and SQIVND (reference sequence). The CDR3, as DNA: TGTGCCAGTAGTATAGACCTCCTTTTGGGGGGAAGAGAGCAGTACTTC. As protein: CASSIDLLLGGREQYF.

V and J are TRBV6-5 and TRBJ2-5; D is unresolved. The CDR3 spans 13 residues. Trimming cost V 2 bases and J 4 bases, with 8 bases left between them. Germline CDR1 reads MNHEY; CDR2 reads SVGAGI. In DNA form, the CDR3 reads TGTGCCAGCAGTTACGGGCAGCTAGAGACCCAGTACTTC. This gives the protein CASSYGQLETQYF.

This chain connects TRBV29-1 to TRBJ1-5, with D unclear. The germline V gene has CDR1 SQVTM and CDR2 ANQGSEA. V dropped 1 base and J dropped 5 bases, with 9 bases sitting between them. CDR3 length equals 13 residues. The CDR3 loop reads CSVEVERYQPQHF. CDR3 DNA sequence: TGCAGCGTTGAAGTAGAAAGATATCAGCCCCAGCATTTT.